These T cell receptor beta chains were read from a single sample in a study of T cells in Graves' hyperthyroidism and ophthalmopathy. TCRdb reanalysed the multiplex PCR reads using MiXCR and keeps one entry per CDR3 protein. Among 540,000 or so distinct CDR3 sequences listed, about half were seen once. Input material: peripheral blood or thyroid tissue (not recorded which). The receptors originated from an adult woman with Graves' disease, either hyperthyroidism or ophthalmopathy (not recorded which). Each CDR3 is given with its conserved first and last residue. Fields, in order: V gene, clone size, D gene, J gene, CDR3 DNA, CDR3 protein. A D gene is named only where the DNA matches it firmly. Clone size, where shown, is once, few, many, or a class for clones that have expanded.

TRBV5-5	many	TRBD2	TRBJ2-2	TGTGCCTGTAGCGGGAGGGCCGTCTTGACCGGGGAGCTGTTTTTT	CACSGRAVLTGELFF
TRBV25-1	.	.	TRBJ1-1	TGTGCCAGCAGTGCCGCAACGGAACAGGAACTGAACACTGAAGCTTTCTTT	CASSAATEQELNTEAFF
TRBV7-9	.	.	TRBJ1-1	TGTGCCAACGGAGAGTTCGGAGGCACTGAAGCTTTCTTT	CANGEFGGTEAFF
TRBV6-6	.	.	TRBJ1-2	TGTGCCAGCAATACCCGACAGCCCTATGGCTACACCTTC	CASNTRQPYGYTF
TRBV7-9	.	.	TRBJ2-7	TGTGCCAGCAGTTATGTGGGAACGAGGGAGCAGTACTTC	CASSYVGTREQYF
TRBV13	many	TRBD1	TRBJ1-3	TGTGCCAGCAGCGGGCGACAGGGCAGCTCTGGAAACACCATATATTTT	CASSGRQGSSGNTIYF
TRBV9	.	.	TRBJ2-6	TGTGCCAGCAGCCAAAGAATGGCTAACTCTGGGGCCAACGTCCTGACTTTC	CASSQRMANSGANVLTF
TRBV10-1	.	.	TRBJ2-7	TGCGCCAGCAGCGGCTCCCAGGGGTACGAGCAGTACTTC	CASSGSQGYEQYF
TRBV5-1	many	.	TRBJ2-2	TGCGCCAGCACCCACGGACTGAACACCGGGGAGCTGTTTTTT	CASTHGLNTGELFF
TRBV2	many	TRBD2	TRBJ2-7	TGTGCCAGCAGTGGGGCTCCTAGCGGGCGCGAGCAGTACTTC	CASSGAPSGREQYF
TRBV7-9	many	.	TRBJ1-5	TGTGCCAGCAGCCCAAGTAGAAATCAGCCCCAGCATTTT	CASSPSRNQPQHF
TRBV7-9	.	.	TRBJ2-3	TGTGCCAGCAGCCTCCACCTCACCGGTACAGATACGCGGTATTTT	CASSLHLTGTDTRYF
TRBV9	many	TRBD1	TRBJ1-4	TGTGCCAGCAGCGTAGGAGGGGGCAAGACTAATGAAAAACTGTTTTTT	CASSVGGGKTNEKLFF
TRBV11-2	.	.	TRBJ1-1	TGTGCCAGCAGCTGGCAGGGTATTGCGAACACTGAAGCTTTCTTT	CASSWQGIANTEAFF
TRBV25-1	.	TRBD2	TRBJ2-7	TGTGCCAGCAGCCATCTAGCGGCCTACGAGCAGTACTTC	CASSHLAAYEQYF
TRBV7-9	.	.	TRBJ2-5	TGTGCCAGCAGCTTACTCGGGACTCCTCAAGAGACCCAGTACTTC	CASSLLGTPQETQYF
TRBV20-1	.	TRBD1	TRBJ1-2	TGCAGTGCTACCCGGACAGGGGGCCATGGCTACACCTTC	CSATRTGGHGYTF
TRBV12-3/TRBV12-4	many	.	TRBJ1-2	TGTGCCAGCAGTCGACGGACTTCTAACTATGGCTACACCTTC	CASSRRTSNYGYTF
TRBV29-1	many	TRBD2	TRBJ2-7	TGCAGCGTTTGGACTAGCCCCTACGAGCAGTACTTC	CSVWTSPYEQYF
TRBV29-1	many	.	TRBJ1-2	TGCAGCGTTGGGACGGCGGAATCCTATGGCTACACCTTC	CSVGTAESYGYTF
TRBV5-1	many	.	TRBJ2-7	TGCGCCAGCAGCTTCGGGTTCTCCGACGAGCAGTACTTC	CASSFGFSDEQYF
TRBV24-1	.	TRBD1	TRBJ1-2	TGTGCCACCAGTGAACAGACAGGGGATGGCTACACCTTC	CATSEQTGDGYTF
TRBV5-1	.	.	TRBJ2-5	TGCGCCAGCAGCTTGGCCGCGGAGGGAGAGACCCAGTACTTC	CASSLAAEGETQYF
TRBV5-1	.	TRBD1	TRBJ1-4	TGCGCCAGCAGCCGAGTTCCGGGACAGGGACGAGAAAAACTGTTTTTT	CASSRVPGQGREKLFF
TRBV27	once	TRBD1	TRBJ2-5	TGTGCCAGCAGTTTATTCCCGGGACAGCCCCAAGAGACCCAGTACTTC	CASSLFPGQPQETQYF
TRBV5-6	.	.	TRBJ1-6	TGTGCCAGCAGCGACGGGGGCGCCTGGGATTCACCCCTCCACTTT	CASSDGGAWDSPLHF
TRBV5-4	many	TRBD1	TRBJ2-5	TGTGCCAGCAGCAGAACGACAGGGACCCAAGAGACCCAGTACTTC	CASSRTTGTQETQYF
TRBV15	once	TRBD1	TRBJ2-7	TGTGCCACCAGCACCCGGGACAGGGGCTCCTACGAGCAGTACTTC	CATSTRDRGSYEQYF
TRBV19	.	TRBD1	TRBJ1-6	TGTGCCAGGGGACAGGGTAGATCACCCCTCCACTTT	CARGQGRSPLHF
TRBV5-1	many	TRBD1	TRBJ2-7	TGCGCCAGCAGCCCCCGGGACAGGGGGCGCGACGAGCAGTACTTC	CASSPRDRGRDEQYF
TRBV15	.	.	TRBJ1-4	TGTGCCACCGGCTTTGTTGTCGGTGAAAAACTGTTTTTT	CATGFVVGEKLFF
TRBV28	few	.	TRBJ1-4	TGTGCCAGCAGTTTGTCCGTAAATGAAAAACTGTTTTTT	CASSLSVNEKLFF
TRBV27	.	.	TRBJ2-7	TGTGCCAGCAGTTTATCCGGGGCACCAGGAGCTAGGGAGCAGTACTTC	CASSLSGAPGAREQYF
TRBV7-2	.	.	TRBJ2-5	TGTGCCAGCAGCCCGGCAGGGGCGGGGGAGACCCAGTACTTC	CASSPAGAGETQYF
TRBV5-6	many	.	TRBJ2-7	TGTGCCAGCAGCTTTGGGTACGGTGAGCAGTACTTC	CASSFGYGEQYF
TRBV20-1	few	.	TRBJ1-4	TGCAGTGCTAGAGCCCCCAGAAGGGGAGAAAAACTGTTTTTT	CSARAPRRGEKLFF
TRBV7-6	.	.	TRBJ2-5	TGTGCCAGCAGCCCCCCGGCGGGGAGGCCGACCCAGTACTTC	CASSPPAGRPTQYF
TRBV9	many	TRBD1	TRBJ2-5	TGTGCCAGCAGCGTAGCACAGGGGGCGAGAGAGACCCAGTACTTC	CASSVAQGARETQYF
TRBV15	.	.	TRBJ1-5	TGTGCCACCTCAGGGGCACAGTTCAATCAGCCCCAGCATTTT	CATSGAQFNQPQHF
TRBV11-2	.	.	TRBJ2-7	TGTGCCAGCAGCTTAGATCGGGACGCCTCCTACGAGCAGTACTTC	CASSLDRDASYEQYF
TRBV7-2	few	TRBD1	TRBJ1-2	TGTGCCAGCAGCTTAGGACAGGGGGCCTACGTCGACTATGGCTACACCTTC	CASSLGQGAYVDYGYTF
TRBV11-2	.	.	TRBJ2-2	TGTGCCAGCAGCTTAGTACTTGGTCGGAGCACCGGGGAGCTGTTTTTT	CASSLVLGRSTGELFF
TRBV19	.	TRBD1	TRBJ1-5	TGTGCCAGTAGTCGTCCAGGGGGGCAGGGGTTTCATCAGCCCCAGCATTTT	CASSRPGGQGFHQPQHF
TRBV7-8	many	.	TRBJ1-4	TGTGCCAGCAGCCATCGGACAGAACTTAATGAAAAACTGTTTTTT	CASSHRTELNEKLFF
TRBV7-8	.	.	TRBJ1-1	TGTGCCAGCAGCTTAGCGAGGGGGTATGGCTACACTGAAGCTTTCTTT	CASSLARGYGYTEAFF
TRBV10-3	few	.	TRBJ1-5	TGTGCCATCAGTGAGCCGTGGGAGACCCAGCATTTT	CAISEPWETQHF
TRBV12-3/TRBV12-4	many	TRBD1	TRBJ2-2	TGTGCCAGCAGATACGACAGGGGCACCGGGGAGCTGTTTTTT	CASRYDRGTGELFF
TRBV9	.	.	TRBJ2-6	TGTGCCAGCAGCGTAGGGGTCGGTGGGGCCAACGTCCTGACTTTC	CASSVGVGGANVLTF
TRBV29-1	.	.	TRBJ1-1	TGCAGCGTTCAGTGGAACACTGAAGCTTTCTTT	CSVQWNTEAFF
TRBV29-1	many	.	TRBJ2-7	TGCAGCGTGCTCGGACGGTCCTACGAGCAGTACTTC	CSVLGRSYEQYF
TRBV2	many	.	TRBJ1-4	TGTGCCAGCTCCTATGAAAAACTGTTTTTT	CASSYEKLFF
TRBV10-3	.	TRBD2	TRBJ2-5	TGTGCCATCAGGGAGAAGCGGGAGGGTCAAGAGACCCAGTACTTC	CAIREKREGQETQYF
TRBV20-1	.	.	TRBJ2-5	TGCAGTGCTAGCGGGGTCAGGGAGGATCAGCCCCAGTACTTC	CSASGVREDQPQYF
TRBV6-5	many	.	TRBJ2-7	TGTGCCAGCAGCCCCGTAACAGCCTCTTCCTACGAGCAGTACTTC	CASSPVTASSYEQYF
TRBV25-1	.	TRBD2	TRBJ2-7	TGTGCCAGCAGTGAATCTAGCGGGGCGTCCTACGAGCAGTACTTC	CASSESSGASYEQYF
TRBV4-1	many	.	TRBJ1-2	TGCGCCAGCAGCCACGACGGGGTGCACTATGGCTACACCTTC	CASSHDGVHYGYTF
TRBV20-1	many	.	TRBJ1-2	TGCAGTGCGAGAGACAACTTAGCTAACTATGGCTACACCTTC	CSARDNLANYGYTF